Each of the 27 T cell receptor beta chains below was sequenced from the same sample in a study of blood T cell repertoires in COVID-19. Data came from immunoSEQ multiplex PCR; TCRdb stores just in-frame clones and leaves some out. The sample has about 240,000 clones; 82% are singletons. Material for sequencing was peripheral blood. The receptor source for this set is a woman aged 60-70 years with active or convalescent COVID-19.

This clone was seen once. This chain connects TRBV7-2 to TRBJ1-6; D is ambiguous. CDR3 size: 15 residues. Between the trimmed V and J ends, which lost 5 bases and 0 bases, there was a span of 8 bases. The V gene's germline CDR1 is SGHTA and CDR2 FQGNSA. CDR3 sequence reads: CASSPWASYNSPLHF. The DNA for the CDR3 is TGTGCCAGCAGCCCTTGGGCCTCCTATAATTCACCCCTCCACTTT.

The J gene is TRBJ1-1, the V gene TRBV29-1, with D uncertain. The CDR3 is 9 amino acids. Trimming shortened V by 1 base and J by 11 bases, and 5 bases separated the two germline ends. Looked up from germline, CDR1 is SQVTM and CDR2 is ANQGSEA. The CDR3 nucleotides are TGCAGCGTTGAAGGGGAGGCTTTCTTT. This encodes CSVEGEAFF.

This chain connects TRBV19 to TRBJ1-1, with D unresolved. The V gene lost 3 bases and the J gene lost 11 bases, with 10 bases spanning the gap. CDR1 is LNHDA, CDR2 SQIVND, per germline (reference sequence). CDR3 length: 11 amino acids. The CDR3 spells CASSMGRAAFF. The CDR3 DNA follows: TGTGCCAGTAGTATGGGGAGAGCGGCTTTCTTT. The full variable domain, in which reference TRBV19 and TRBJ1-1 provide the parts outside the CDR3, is DGGITQSPKYLFRKEGQNVTLSCEQNLNHDAMYWYRQDPGQGLRLIYYSQIVNDFQKGDIAEGYSVSREKKESFPLTVTSAQKNPTAFYLCASSMGRAAFFGQGTRLTVV.

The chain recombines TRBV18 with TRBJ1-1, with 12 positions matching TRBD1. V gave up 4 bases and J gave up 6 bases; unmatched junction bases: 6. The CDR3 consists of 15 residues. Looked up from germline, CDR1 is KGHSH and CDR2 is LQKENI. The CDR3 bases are TGTGCCAGCTCACTGAACCGGGACAGGGGGCCTGAAGCTTTCTTT. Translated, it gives CASSLNRDRGPEAFF.

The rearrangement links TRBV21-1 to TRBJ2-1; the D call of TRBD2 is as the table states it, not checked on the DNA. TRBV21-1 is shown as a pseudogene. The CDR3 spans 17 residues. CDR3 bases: TGTGCCAGCTCGGGACTAGCGGGGGGCATCTCCTACAATGAGCAGTTCTTC. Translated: CASSGLAGGISYNEQFF.

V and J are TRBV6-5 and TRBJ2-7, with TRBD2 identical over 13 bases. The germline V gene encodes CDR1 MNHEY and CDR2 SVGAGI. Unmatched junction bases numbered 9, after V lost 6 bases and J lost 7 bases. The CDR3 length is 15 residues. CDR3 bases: TGTGCCAGCAGCCGACTAGCGGGGGGTCGTGTTGAGCAGTACTTC. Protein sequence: CASSRLAGGRVEQYF.

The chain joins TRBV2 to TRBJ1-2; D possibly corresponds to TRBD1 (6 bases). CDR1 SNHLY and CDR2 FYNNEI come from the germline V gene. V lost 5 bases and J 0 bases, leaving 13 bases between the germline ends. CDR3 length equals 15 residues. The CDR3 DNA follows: TGTGCCAGCAGTACCGGGACACCGGCTAACTATGGCTACACCTTC. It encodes CASSTGTPANYGYTF. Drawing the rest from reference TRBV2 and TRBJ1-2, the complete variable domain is EPEVTQTPSHQVTQMGQEVILRCVPISNHLYFYWYRQILGQKVEFLVSFYNNEISEKSEIFDDQFSVERPDGSNFTLKIRSTKLEDSAMYFCASSTGTPANYGYTFGSGTRLTVV.

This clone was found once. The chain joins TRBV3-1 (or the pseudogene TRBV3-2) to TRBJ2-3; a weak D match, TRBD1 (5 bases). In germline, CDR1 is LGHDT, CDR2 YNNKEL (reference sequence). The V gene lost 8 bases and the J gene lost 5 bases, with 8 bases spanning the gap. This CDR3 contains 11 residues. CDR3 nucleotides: TGTGCCAGCGGGCAGGGAGATACGCAGTATTTT. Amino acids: CASGQGDTQYF.

CDR3 amino acids: CASRPGVVGTEAFF. CDR3 nucleotides: TGTGCCAGCAGACCGGGGGTGGTGGGCACTGAAGCTTTCTTT. This chain links TRBV6-5 with TRBJ1-1; a possible D gene is TRBD1 (5 bases). V was pared by 6 bases and J by 4 bases, with 15 bases between. The length of the CDR3 is 14 residues. Germline CDR1 reads MNHEY; CDR2 reads SVGAGI.

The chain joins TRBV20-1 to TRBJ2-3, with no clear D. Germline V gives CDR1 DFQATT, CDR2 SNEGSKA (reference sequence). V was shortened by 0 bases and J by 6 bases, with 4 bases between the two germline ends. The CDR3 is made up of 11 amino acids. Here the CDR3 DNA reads TGCAGTGCTAGAGATCGGGATACGCAGTATTTT. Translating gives CSARDRDTQYF.

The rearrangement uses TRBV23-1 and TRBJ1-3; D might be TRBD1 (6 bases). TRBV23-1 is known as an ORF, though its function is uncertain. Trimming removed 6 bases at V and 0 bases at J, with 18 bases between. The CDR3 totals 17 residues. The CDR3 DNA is TGCGCCAGCAGCTACAGGGTACCTCTTAACTCTGGAAACACCATATATTTT. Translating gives CASSYRVPLNSGNTIYF.

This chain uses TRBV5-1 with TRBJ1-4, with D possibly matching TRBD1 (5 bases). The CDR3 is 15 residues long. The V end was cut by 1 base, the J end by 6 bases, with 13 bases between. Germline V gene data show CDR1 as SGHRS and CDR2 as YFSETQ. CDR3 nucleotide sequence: TGCGCCAGCAGCTTGAGCGGGGGTGGTTATGAAAAACTGTTTTTT. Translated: CASSLSGGGYEKLFF.

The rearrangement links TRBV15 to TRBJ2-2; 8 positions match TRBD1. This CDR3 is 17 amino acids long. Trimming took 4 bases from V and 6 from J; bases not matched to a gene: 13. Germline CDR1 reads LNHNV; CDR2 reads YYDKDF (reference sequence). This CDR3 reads CATSNSLQGASAGELFF. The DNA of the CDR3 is TGTGCCACCAGCAATAGCCTTCAGGGGGCGTCGGCCGGGGAGCTGTTTTTT.

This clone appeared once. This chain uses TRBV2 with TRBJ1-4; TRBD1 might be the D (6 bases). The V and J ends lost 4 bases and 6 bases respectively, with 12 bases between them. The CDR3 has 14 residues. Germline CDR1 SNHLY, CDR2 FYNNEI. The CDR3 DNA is TGTGCCAGCAGTGCAGGGGCCGCGTATGAAAAACTGTTTTTT. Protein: CASSAGAAYEKLFF.

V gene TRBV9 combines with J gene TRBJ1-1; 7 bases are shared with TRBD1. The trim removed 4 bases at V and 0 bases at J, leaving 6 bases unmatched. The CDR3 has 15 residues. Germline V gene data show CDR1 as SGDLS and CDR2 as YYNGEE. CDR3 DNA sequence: TGTGCCAGCAGCTTCACAGGGGCCATGAACACTGAAGCTTTCTTT. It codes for CASSFTGAMNTEAFF. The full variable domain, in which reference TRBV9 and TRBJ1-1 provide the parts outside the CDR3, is DSGVTQTPKHLITATGQRVTLRCSPRSGDLSVYWYQQSLDQGLQFLIQYYNGEERAKGNILERFSAQQFPDLHSELNLSSLELGDSALYFCASSFTGAMNTEAFFGQGTRLTVV.

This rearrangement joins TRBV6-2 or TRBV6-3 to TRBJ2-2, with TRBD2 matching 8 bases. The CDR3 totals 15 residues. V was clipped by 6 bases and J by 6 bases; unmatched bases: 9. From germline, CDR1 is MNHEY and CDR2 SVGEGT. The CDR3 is CASSRRLSGAGELFF. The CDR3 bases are TGTGCCAGCAGCCGGAGACTTAGCGGGGCCGGGGAGCTGTTTTTT.

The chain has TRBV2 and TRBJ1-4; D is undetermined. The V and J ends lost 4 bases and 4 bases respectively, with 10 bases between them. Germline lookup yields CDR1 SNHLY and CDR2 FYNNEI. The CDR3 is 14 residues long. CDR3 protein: CASSVGRGNEKLFF. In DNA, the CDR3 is TGTGCCAGCAGTGTGGGTAGAGGTAATGAAAAACTGTTTTTT. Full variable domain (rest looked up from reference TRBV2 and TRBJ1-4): EPEVTQTPSHQVTQMGQEVILRCVPISNHLYFYWYRQILGQKVEFLVSFYNNEISEKSEIFDDQFSVERPDGSNFTLKIRSTKLEDSAMYFCASSVGRGNEKLFFGSGTQLSVL.

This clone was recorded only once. CDR3 nucleotides: TGTGCCTGGAGTTGGCAGGGGGTCGGGGAGCAGTACTTC. This translates into CAWSWQGVGEQYF. The chain couples TRBV30 to TRBJ2-7, with TRBD1 matching 7 bases. The CDR3 is 13 amino acids. The V and J ends lost 2 bases and 7 bases, in that order; junction bases with no gene match: 8. CDR1 and CDR2 from the germline V gene are GTSNPN and SVGIG (reference sequence). Supplemented by reference TRBV30 and TRBJ2-7, the full variable domain reads SQTIHQWPATLVQPVGSPLSLECTVEGTSNPNLYWYRQAAGRGLQLLFYSVGIGQISSEVPQNLSASRPQDRQFILSSKKLLLSDSGFYLCAWSWQGVGEQYFGPGTRLTVT.

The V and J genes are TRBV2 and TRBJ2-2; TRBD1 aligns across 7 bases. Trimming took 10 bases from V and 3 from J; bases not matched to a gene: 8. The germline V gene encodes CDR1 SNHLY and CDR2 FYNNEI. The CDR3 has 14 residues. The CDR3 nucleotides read TGTGCCACTACCAGGGACAGTTACACCGGGGAGCTGTTTTTT. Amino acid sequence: CATTRDSYTGELFF. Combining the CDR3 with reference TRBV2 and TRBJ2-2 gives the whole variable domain EPEVTQTPSHQVTQMGQEVILRCVPISNHLYFYWYRQILGQKVEFLVSFYNNEISEKSEIFDDQFSVERPDGSNFTLKIRSTKLEDSAMYFCATTRDSYTGELFFGEGSRLTVL.

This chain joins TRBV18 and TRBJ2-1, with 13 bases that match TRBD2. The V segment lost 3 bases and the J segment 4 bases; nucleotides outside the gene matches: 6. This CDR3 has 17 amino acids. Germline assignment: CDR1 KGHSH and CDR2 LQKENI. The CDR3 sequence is CASSPRLAGGRYNEQFF. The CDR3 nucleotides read TGTGCCAGCTCACCGCGACTAGCGGGGGGCAGATACAATGAGCAGTTCTTC.

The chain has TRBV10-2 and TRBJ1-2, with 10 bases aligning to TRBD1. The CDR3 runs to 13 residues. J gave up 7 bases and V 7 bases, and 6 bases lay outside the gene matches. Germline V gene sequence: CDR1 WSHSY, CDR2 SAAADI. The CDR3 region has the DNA TGCGCCAGCACCAAGACAGGGGGCGGTGGCTACACCTTC. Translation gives CASTKTGGGGYTF.

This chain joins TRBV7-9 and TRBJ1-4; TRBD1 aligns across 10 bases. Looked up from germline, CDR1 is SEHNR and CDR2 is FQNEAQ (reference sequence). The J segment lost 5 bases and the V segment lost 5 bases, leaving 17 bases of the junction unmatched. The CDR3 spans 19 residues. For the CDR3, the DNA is TGTGCCAGCAGCCCCCTTCCGGGACAGGGGACGTTACGGAATGAAAAACTGTTTTTT. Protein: CASSPLPGQGTLRNEKLFF.

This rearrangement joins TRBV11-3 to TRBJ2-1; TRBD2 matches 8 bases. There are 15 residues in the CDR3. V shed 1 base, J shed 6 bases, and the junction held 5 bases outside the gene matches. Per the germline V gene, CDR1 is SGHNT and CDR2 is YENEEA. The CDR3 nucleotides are TGTGCCAGCAGCTTAGGCGGGGGGTGGGCCAATGAGCAGTTCTTC. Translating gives CASSLGGGWANEQFF.

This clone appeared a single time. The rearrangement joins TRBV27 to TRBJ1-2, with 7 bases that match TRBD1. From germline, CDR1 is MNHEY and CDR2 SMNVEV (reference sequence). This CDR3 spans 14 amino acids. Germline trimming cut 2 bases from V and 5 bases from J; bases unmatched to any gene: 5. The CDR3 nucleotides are TGTGCCAGCAGTTTACGACAGGGCTCTTATGGCTACACCTTC. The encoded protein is CASSLRQGSYGYTF.

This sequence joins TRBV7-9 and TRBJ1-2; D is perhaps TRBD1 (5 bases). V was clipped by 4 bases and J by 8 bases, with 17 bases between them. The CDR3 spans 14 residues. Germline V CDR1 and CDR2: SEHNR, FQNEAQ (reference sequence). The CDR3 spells CASSWGTGPRGYTF. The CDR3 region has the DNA TGTGCCAGCAGCTGGGGCACCGGGCCACGGGGCTACACCTTC. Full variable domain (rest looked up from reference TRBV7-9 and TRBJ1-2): DTGVSQNPRHKITKRGQNVTFRCDPISEHNRLYWYRQTLGQGPEFLTYFQNEAQLEKSRLLSDRFSAERPKGSFSTLEIQRTEQGDSAMYLCASSWGTGPRGYTFGSGTRLTVV.

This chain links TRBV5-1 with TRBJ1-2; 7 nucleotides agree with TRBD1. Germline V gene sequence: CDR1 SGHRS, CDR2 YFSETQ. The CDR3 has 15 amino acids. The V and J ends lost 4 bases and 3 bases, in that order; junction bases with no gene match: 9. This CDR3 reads CASSAPGGQDYGYTF. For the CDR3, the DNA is TGCGCCAGCAGCGCCCCAGGGGGGCAGGACTATGGCTACACCTTC.

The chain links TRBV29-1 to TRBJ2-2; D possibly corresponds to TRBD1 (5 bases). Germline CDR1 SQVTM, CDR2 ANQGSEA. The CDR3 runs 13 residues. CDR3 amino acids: CSRGAVDTGELFF. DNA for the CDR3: TGCAGTCGTGGGGCGGTCGACACCGGGGAGCTGTTTTTT.